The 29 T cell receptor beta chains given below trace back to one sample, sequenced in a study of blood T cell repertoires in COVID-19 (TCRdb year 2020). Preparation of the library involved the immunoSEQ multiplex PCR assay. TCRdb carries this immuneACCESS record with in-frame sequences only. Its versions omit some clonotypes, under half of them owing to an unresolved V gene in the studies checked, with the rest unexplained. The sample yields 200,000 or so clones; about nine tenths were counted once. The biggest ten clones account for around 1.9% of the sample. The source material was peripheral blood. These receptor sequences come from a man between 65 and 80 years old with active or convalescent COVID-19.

The CDR3 bases are TGTGCCAGCAGTGTTGGGACTTTCTTTGAGCAGTTCTTC. Translation: CASSVGTFFEQFF. The chain combines TRBV25-1 with TRBJ2-1; D might be TRBD2 (6 bases). CDR1 and CDR2 from the germline V gene are MGHDK and SYGVNS. The CDR3 totals 13 residues. The V end lost 4 bases, the J end lost 9 bases, and 13 bases lay between the germline ends. Together with reference TRBV25-1 and TRBJ2-1, the CDR3 gives the full variable domain: EADIYQTPRYLVIGTGKKITLECSQTMGHDKMYWYQQDPGMELHLIHYSYGVNSTEKGDLSSESTVSRIRTEHFPLTLESARPSHTSQYLCASSVGTFFEQFFGPGTRLTVL.

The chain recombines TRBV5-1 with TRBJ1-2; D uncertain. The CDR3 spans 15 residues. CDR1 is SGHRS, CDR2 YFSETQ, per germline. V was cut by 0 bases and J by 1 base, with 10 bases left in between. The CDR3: CASSLVQAYNYGYTF. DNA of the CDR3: TGCGCCAGCAGCTTGGTTCAGGCTTATAACTATGGCTACACCTTC.

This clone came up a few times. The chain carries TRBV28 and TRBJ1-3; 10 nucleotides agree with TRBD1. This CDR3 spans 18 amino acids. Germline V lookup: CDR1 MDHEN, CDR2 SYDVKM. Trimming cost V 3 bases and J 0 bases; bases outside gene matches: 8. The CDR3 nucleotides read TGTGCCAGCAGTTTGACAGGGGGCTCTCCCCTCTCTGGAAACACCATATATTTT. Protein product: CASSLTGGSPLSGNTIYF.

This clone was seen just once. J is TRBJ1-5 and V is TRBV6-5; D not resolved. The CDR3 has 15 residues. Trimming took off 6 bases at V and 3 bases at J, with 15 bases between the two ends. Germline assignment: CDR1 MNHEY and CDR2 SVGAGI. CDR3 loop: CASSPGVPINQPQHF. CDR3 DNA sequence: TGTGCCAGCAGCCCGGGAGTGCCCATCAATCAGCCCCAGCATTTT.

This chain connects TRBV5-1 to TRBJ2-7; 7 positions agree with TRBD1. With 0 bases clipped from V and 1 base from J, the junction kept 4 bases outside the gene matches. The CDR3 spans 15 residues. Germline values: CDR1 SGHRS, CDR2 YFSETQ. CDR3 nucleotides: TGCGCCAGCAGCTTGGGGACAGGTGGGTCCTACGAGCAGTACTTC. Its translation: CASSLGTGGSYEQYF.

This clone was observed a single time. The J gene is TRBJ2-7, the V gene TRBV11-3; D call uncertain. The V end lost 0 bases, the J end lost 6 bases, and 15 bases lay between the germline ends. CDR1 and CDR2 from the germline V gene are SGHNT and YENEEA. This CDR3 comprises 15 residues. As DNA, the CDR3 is TGTGCCAGCAGCTTAGATGCGGTTCCCCTCGGCGAGCAGTACTTC. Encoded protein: CASSLDAVPLGEQYF.

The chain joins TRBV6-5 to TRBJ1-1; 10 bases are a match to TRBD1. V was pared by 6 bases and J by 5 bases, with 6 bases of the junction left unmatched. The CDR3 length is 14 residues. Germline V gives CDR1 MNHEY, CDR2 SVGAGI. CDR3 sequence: CASSRRTGGTEAFF. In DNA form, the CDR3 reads TGTGCCAGCAGCCGTAGGACAGGGGGGACTGAAGCTTTCTTT.

Here the CDR3 DNA reads TGTGCCAGCAGCGTTCTAGTTGTCTATGAGCAGTTCTTC. It codes for CASSVLVVYEQFF. The rearrangement uses TRBV11-2 and TRBJ2-1; D ambiguous. The CDR3 spans 13 residues. V lost 5 bases, J lost 8 bases, and 13 bases lay in between. Germline CDR1 and CDR2: SGHAT and FQNNGV.

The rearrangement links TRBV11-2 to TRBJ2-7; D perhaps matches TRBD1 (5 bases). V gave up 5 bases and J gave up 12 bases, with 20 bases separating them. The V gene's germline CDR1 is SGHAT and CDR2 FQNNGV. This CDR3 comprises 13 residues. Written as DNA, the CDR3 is TGTGCCAGCAGCCCTAGACAGACAGTATTAGCGTACTTC. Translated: CASSPRQTVLAYF.

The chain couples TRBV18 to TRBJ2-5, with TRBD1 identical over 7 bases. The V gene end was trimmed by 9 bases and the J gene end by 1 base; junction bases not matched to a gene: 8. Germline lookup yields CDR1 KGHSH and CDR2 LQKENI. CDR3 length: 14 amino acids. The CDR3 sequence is CASVIGTAQETQYF. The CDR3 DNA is TGTGCCAGTGTAATAGGGACAGCCCAAGAGACCCAGTACTTC.

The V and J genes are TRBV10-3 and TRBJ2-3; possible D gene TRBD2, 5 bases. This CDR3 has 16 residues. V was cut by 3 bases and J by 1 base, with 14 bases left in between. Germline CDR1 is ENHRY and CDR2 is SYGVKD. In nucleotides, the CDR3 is TGTGCCATCAGTGAAGGACTTAATGGACGCACAGATACGCAGTATTTT. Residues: CAISEGLNGRTDTQYF.

CDR3 residues: CASKRTGDSETQYF. The DNA for the CDR3 is TGCGCCTCCAAGCGGACGGGGGACTCGGAGACCCAGTACTTC. The chain recombines TRBV5-1 with TRBJ2-5, with a tentative D call TRBD2 (6 bases). CDR1 is SGHRS and CDR2 is YFSETQ in the germline V gene. This CDR3 spans 14 amino acids. Trimming cost V 10 bases and J 5 bases, with 21 bases left between them.

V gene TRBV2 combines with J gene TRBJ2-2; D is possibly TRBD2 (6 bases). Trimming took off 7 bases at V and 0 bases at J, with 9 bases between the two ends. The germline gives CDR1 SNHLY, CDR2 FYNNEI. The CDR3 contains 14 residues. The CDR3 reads CASMRGSNTGELFF. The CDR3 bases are TGTGCCAGCATGCGGGGATCGAACACCGGGGAGCTGTTTTTT.

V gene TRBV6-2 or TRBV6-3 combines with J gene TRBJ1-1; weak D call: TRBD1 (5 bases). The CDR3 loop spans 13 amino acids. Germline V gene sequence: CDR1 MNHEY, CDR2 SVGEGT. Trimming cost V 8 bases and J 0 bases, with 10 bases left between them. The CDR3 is CASRRQLNTEAFF. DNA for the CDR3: TGTGCCAGCCGCCGACAGCTGAACACTGAAGCTTTCTTT.

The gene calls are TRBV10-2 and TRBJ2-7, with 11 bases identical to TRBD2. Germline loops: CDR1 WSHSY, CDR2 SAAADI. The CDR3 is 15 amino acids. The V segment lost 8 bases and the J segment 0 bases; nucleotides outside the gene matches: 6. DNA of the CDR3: TGCGCCAGCGGCCTAGCGGGAGGCCCCTCCTACGAGCAGTACTTC. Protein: CASGLAGGPSYEQYF.

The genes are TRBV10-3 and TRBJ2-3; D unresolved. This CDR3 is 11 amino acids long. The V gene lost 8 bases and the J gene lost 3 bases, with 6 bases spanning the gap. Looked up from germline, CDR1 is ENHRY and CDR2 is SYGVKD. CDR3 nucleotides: TGTGCCATCGGAGCTACAGATACGCAGTATTTT. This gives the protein CAIGATDTQYF.

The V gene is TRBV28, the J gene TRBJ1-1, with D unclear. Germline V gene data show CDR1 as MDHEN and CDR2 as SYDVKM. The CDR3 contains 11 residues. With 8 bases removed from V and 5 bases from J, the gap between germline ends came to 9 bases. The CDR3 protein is CASHSGTEAFF. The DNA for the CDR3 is TGTGCCAGCCATAGTGGTACTGAAGCTTTCTTT.

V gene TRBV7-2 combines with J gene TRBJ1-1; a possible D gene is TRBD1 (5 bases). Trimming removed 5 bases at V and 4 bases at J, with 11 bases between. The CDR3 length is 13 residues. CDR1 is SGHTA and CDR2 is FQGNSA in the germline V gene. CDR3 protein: CASSLRQTTEAFF. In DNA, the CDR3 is TGTGCCAGCAGCCTAAGACAGACCACTGAAGCTTTCTTT.

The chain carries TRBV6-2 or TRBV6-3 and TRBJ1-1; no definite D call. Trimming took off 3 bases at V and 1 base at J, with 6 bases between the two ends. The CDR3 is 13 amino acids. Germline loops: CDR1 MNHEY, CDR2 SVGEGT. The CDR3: CASSYGWNTEAFF. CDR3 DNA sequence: TGTGCCAGCAGTTATGGCTGGAACACTGAAGCTTTCTTT.

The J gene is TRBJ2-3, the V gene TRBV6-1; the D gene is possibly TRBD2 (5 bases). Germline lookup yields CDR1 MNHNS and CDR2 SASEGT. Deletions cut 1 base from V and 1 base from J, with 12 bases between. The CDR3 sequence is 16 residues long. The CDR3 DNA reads TGTGCCAGCAGTGAAGTATGGTGGCGGGGCACAGATACGCAGTATTTT. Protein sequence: CASSEVWWRGTDTQYF.

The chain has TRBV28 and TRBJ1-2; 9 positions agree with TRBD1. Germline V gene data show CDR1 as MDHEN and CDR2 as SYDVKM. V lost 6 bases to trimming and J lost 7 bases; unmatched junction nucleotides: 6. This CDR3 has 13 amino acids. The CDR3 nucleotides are TGTGCCAGCAGGAAGACAGGGGGGGGTGGCTACACCTTC. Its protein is CASRKTGGGGYTF.

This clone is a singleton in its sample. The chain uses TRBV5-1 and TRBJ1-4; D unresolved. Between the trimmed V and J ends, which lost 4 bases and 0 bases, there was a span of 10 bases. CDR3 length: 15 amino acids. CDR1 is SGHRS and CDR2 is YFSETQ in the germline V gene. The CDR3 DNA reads TGCGCCAGCAGCCCGTCAAGAGCAACTAATGAAAAACTGTTTTTT. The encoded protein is CASSPSRATNEKLFF.

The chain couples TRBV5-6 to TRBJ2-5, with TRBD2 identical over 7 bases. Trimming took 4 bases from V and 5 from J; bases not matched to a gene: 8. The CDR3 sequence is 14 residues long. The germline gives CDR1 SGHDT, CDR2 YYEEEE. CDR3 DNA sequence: TGTGCCAGCAGCCCTACTGAGGGAGGGGAGACCCAGTACTTC. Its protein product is CASSPTEGGETQYF.

CDR3 sequence (DNA): TGTGCCTGGATCCCGCGACCGGGACAGGGGGCAAGGGGCTACACCTTC. Amino acid sequence: CAWIPRPGQGARGYTF. J is TRBJ1-2 and V is TRBV30; TRBD1 matches at 12 bases. CDR3 length equals 16 residues. The V gene end was trimmed by 4 bases and the J gene end by 8 bases; junction bases not matched to a gene: 14. From germline, CDR1 is GTSNPN and CDR2 SVGIG (reference sequence).

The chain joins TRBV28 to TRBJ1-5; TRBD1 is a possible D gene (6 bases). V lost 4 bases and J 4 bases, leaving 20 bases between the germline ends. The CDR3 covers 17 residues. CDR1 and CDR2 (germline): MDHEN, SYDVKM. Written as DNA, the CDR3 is TGTGCCAGCAGTTCTTCTTTTTTTCTTGGACAGAATCAGCCCCAGCATTTT. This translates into CASSSSFFLGQNQPQHF.

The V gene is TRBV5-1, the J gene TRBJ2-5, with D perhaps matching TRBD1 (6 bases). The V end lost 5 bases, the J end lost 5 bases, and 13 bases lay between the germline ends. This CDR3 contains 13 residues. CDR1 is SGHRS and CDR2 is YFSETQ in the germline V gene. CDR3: CASRSNRAETQYF. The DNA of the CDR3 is TGCGCCAGCAGATCAAACAGGGCTGAGACCCAGTACTTC. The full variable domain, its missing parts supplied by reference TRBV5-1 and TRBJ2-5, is KAGVTQTPRYLIKTRGQQVTLSCSPISGHRSVSWYQQTPGQGLQFLFEYFSETQRNKGNFPGRFSGRQFSNSRSEMNVSTLELGDSALYLCASRSNRAETQYFGPGTRLLVL.

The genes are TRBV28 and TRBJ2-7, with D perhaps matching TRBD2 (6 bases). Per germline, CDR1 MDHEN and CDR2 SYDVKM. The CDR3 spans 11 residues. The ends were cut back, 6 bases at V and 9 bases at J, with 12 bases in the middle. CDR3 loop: CASREGLGQYF. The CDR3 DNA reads TGTGCCAGCAGGGAGGGGTTGGGGCAGTACTTC.

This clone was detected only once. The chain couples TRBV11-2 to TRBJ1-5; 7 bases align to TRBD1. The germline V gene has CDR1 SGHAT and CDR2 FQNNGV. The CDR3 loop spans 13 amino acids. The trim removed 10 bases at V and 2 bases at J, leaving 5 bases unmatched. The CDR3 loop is CATGDSGNQPQHF. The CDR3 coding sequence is TGTGCCACCGGGGACAGCGGCAATCAGCCCCAGCATTTT.

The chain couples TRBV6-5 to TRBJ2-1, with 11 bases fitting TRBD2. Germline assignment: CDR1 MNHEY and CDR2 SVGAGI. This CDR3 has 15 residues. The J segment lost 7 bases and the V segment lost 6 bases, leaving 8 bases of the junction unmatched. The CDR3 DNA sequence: TGTGCCAGCAGATATAGCGGGAGGGCCAGGAATGAGCAGTTCTTC. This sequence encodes CASRYSGRARNEQFF.